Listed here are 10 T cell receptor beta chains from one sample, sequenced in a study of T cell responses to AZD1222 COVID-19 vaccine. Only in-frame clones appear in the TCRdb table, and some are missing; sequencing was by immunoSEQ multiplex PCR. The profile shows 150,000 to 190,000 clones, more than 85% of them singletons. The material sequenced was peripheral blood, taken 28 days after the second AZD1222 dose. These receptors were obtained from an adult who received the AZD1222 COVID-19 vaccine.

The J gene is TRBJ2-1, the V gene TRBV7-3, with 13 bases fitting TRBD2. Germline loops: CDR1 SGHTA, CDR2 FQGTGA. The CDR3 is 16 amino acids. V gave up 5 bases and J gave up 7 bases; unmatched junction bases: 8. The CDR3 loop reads CASSPNGLAGVNEQFF. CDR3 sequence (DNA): TGTGCCAGCAGCCCGAATGGACTAGCGGGAGTAAATGAGCAGTTCTTC.

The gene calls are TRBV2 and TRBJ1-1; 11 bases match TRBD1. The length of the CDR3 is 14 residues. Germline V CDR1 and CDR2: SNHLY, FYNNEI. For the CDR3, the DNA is TGTGCTATCGACGGGACAGGGGGAAACACTGAAGCTTTCTTT. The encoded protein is CAIDGTGGNTEAFF.

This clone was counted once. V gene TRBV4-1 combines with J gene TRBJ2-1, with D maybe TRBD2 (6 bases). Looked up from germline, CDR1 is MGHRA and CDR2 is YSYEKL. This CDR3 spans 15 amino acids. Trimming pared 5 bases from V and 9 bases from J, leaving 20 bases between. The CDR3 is CASSSSGEWGSEQFF. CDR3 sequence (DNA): TGCGCCAGCAGCAGTTCGGGGGAATGGGGCAGTGAGCAGTTCTTC.

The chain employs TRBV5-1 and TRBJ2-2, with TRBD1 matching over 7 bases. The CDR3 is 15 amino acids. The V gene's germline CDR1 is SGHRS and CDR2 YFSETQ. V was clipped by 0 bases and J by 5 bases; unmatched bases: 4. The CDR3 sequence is CASSLAGTETGELFF. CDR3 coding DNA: TGCGCCAGCAGCTTGGCCGGGACAGAGACCGGGGAGCTGTTTTTT.

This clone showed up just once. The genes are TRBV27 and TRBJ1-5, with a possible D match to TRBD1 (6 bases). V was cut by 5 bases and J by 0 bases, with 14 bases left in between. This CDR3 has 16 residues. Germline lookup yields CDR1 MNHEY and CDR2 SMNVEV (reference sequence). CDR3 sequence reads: CASSTLTGFSNQPQHF. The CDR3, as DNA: TGTGCCAGCAGTACCTTAACAGGGTTTAGCAATCAGCCCCAGCATTTT.

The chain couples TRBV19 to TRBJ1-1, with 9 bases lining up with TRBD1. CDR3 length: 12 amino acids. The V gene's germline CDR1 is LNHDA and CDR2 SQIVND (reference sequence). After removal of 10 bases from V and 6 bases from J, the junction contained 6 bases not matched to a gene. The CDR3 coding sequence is TGTGCCATCTCGGACAGGGGACCTGAAGCTTTCTTT. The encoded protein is CAISDRGPEAFF.

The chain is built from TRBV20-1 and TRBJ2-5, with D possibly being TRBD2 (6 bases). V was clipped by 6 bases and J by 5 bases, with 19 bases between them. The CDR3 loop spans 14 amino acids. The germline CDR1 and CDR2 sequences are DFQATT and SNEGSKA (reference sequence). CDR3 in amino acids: CSASSGPTRETQYF. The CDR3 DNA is TGCAGTGCGAGTTCAGGCCCGACTAGGGAGACCCAGTACTTC.

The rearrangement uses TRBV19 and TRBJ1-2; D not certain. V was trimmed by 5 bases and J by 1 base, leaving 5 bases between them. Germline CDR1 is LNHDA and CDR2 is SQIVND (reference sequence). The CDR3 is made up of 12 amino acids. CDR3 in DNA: TGTGCCAGTAGTTACCTTAACTATGGCTACACCTTC. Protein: CASSYLNYGYTF.

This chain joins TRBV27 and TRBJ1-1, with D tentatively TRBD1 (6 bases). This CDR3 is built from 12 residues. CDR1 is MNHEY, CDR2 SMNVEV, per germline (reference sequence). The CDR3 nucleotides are TGTGGGTCGCAGGGGTTGAACACTGAAGCTTTCTTT. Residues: CGSQGLNTEAFF.

The CDR3 region is CATSRDLTGGANYGYTF. CDR3 DNA: TGTGCCACCAGCAGAGATCTAACAGGGGGTGCAAACTATGGCTACACCTTC. The chain recombines TRBV15 with TRBJ1-2; 8 bases are a match to TRBD1. Germline CDR1 is LNHNV and CDR2 is YYDKDF (reference sequence). The ends lost 0 bases at V and 2 bases at J; junction bases unmatched: 8. The CDR3 spans 17 residues.